This T cell receptor (beta chain) came from a study of T-cell memory formation after mild COVID-19. Study details: Largely, TCR clusters stayed within a single donor.

TCRalpha and TCRbeta libraries used 5'RACE with constant-segment primers and UMIs. TCRdb redid the calling of the 5' RACE reads with MiXCR, one entry per CDR3 protein. This table holds 300,000 to 350,000 distinct CDR3 sequences, 19% found once. The V end lost 3 bases, the J end lost 1 base, and 21 bases lay between the germline ends. Germline V gene sequence: CDR1 SGHAT, CDR2 FQNNGV. CDR3 size: 18 residues. This clonotype has only a few counts. This TCR derives from a man aged 18 to 30 who had mild COVID-19 (a few samples of this study predate the infection). Cell type and time point are not known. This chain joins TRBV11-2 and TRBJ1-1; weak D call: TRBD1 (6 bases). Sequenced input: PBMCs or a T cell subset sorted from them (not recorded which). CDR3 region: CASSFGGVWGHPNTEAFF. The CDR3 bases are TGTGCCAGCAGCTTTGGGGGGGTTTGGGGGCACCCGAACACTGAAGCTTTCTTT. The complete variable domain, with remaining parts taken from reference TRBV11-2 and TRBJ1-1, reads EAGVAQSPRYKIIEKRQSVAFWCNPISGHATLYWYQQILGQGPKLLIQFQNNGVVDDSQLPKDRFSAERLKGVDSTLKIQPAKLEDSAVYLCASSFGGVWGHPNTEAFFGQGTRLTVV.